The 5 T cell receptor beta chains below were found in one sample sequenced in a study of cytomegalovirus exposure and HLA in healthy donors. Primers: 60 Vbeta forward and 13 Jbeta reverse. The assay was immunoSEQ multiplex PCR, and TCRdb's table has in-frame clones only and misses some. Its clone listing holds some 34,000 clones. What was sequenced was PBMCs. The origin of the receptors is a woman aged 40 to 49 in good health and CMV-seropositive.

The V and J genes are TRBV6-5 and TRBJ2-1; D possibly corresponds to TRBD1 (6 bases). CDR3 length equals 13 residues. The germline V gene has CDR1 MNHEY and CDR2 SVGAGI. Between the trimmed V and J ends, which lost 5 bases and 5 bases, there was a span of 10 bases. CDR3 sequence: CASSGDIDNEQFF. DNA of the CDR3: TGTGCCAGCAGTGGGGACATTGACAATGAGCAGTTCTTC.

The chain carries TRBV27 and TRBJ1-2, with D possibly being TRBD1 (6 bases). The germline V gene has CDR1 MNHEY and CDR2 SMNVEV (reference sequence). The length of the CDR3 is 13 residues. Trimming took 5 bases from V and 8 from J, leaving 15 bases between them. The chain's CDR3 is CASSPRQEAGYTF. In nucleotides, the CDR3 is TGTGCCAGCAGTCCTAGACAGGAGGCCGGCTACACCTTC.

CDR3 residues: CASSLSGRWMYEQYF. CDR3 nucleotide sequence: TGTGCCAGCAGTCTTAGCGGGAGGTGGATGTACGAGCAGTACTTC. The chain uses TRBV6-1 and TRBJ2-7, with 10 bases matching TRBD2. Germline CDR1 and CDR2: MNHNS and SASEGT. Trimming at V came to 5 bases and at J to 4 bases, leaving 8 bases not matched to a gene. This CDR3 spans 15 amino acids.

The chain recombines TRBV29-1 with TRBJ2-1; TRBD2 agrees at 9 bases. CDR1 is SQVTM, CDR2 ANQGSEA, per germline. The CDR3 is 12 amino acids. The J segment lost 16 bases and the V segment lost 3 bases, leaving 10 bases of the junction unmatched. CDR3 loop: CSVDGSGLAKFF. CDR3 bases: TGCAGCGTTGATGGATCCGGACTAGCGAAATTCTTC.

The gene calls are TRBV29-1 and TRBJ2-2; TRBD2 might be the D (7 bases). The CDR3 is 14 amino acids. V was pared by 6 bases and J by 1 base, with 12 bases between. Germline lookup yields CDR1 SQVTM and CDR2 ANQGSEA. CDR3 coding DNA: TGCAGCGTGAGGGGAGGGGGGAACACCGGGGAGCTGTTTTTT. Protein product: CSVRGGGNTGELFF.